One sample yielded the 14 T cell receptor beta chains listed below, sequenced in a study of cytomegalovirus exposure and HLA in healthy donors. Primers for the PCR totalled 60 Vbeta and 13 Jbeta. The table came from immunoSEQ multiplex PCR; TCRdb's copy has only in-frame clones and leaves some out. The sample lists more than 110,000 clones; around 83% were seen once. The sample was PBMCs. These receptors originate from a man between 35 and 55 years old in good health and CMV-seropositive.

This chain links TRBV5-5 with TRBJ1-5; D may be TRBD1 (6 bases). V was cut by 2 bases and J by 3 bases, with 12 bases left in between. The CDR3 sequence is 15 residues long. The germline gives CDR1 SGHKS, CDR2 YYEKEE (reference sequence). Written as DNA, the CDR3 is TGTGCCAGCAGCTTTCAGGGGTCAAACAATCAGCCCCAGCATTTT. This sequence encodes CASSFQGSNNQPQHF.

The chain recombines TRBV19 with TRBJ2-1, with 10 bases lining up with TRBD2. V trimming: 6 bases; J trimming: 2 bases; junction bases outside the gene matches: 10. Germline values: CDR1 LNHDA, CDR2 SQIVND (reference sequence). The CDR3 covers 17 residues. DNA for the CDR3: TGTGCCAGTAGCCCTAGGACTAGCGGCGTAACCTACAATGAGCAGTTCTTC. Amino acid sequence: CASSPRTSGVTYNEQFF.

The V gene is TRBV5-6, the J gene TRBJ1-2; no definite D call. The CDR3 length is 14 residues. V shed 1 base and J shed 0 bases, with 7 bases lying between them. Germline V gene data show CDR1 as SGHDT and CDR2 as YYEEEE. CDR3 residues: CASSLTGPNYGYTF. CDR3 DNA: TGTGCCAGCAGCTTGACCGGTCCTAACTATGGCTACACCTTC.

This clone was seen a single time. The J gene is TRBJ2-7, the V gene TRBV30, with D possibly matching TRBD2 (6 bases). Trimming stripped 4 bases from V and 0 bases from J, with 16 bases between. The CDR3 is 15 amino acids. Germline lookup yields CDR1 GTSNPN and CDR2 SVGIG (reference sequence). The CDR3, as DNA: TGTGCCTGGACCTCATTGAGCGGGCTCTCCTACGAGCAGTACTTC. Its protein product is CAWTSLSGLSYEQYF.

The V gene is TRBV7-9, the J gene TRBJ2-7; maybe TRBD1 (6 bases). V lost 6 bases to trimming and J lost 1 base, with 19 bases between them. CDR1 is SEHNR and CDR2 is FQNEAQ in the germline V gene (reference sequence). The CDR3 is made up of 16 amino acids. The CDR3 reads CASSPPHFRGSYEQYF. CDR3 DNA sequence: TGTGCCAGCAGTCCCCCGCATTTCAGGGGTTCCTACGAGCAGTACTTC.

The V gene is TRBV7-8, the J gene TRBJ2-5; 7 bases are shared with TRBD2. Germline trimming cut 4 bases from V and 1 base from J; bases unmatched to any gene: 6. The CDR3 is 15 residues long. The germline V gene encodes CDR1 SGHVS and CDR2 FQNEAQ. Written as DNA, the CDR3 is TGTGCCAGCAGCTCAATCGGGGGGATCCAAGAGACCCAGTACTTC. Translating it yields CASSSIGGIQETQYF.

The chain uses TRBV10-3 and TRBJ2-1, with D maybe TRBD1 (5 bases). V was clipped by 8 bases and J by 4 bases, with 12 bases between them. From germline, CDR1 is ENHRY and CDR2 SYGVKD. CDR3 length: 13 residues. CDR3 amino acids: CAIQGLQYNEQFF. DNA for the CDR3: TGTGCCATCCAGGGATTACAATACAATGAGCAGTTCTTC.

The chain is built from TRBV14 and TRBJ2-7; 7 bases align to TRBD1. CDR1 is SGHDN and CDR2 is FVKESK in the germline V gene. The V and J ends lost 6 bases and 1 base, in that order; junction bases with no gene match: 9. This CDR3 region has 15 residues. The CDR3 DNA follows: TGTGCCAGCAGTCTGACCGCAGGGGGATCCTACGAGCAGTACTTC. Translated: CASSLTAGGSYEQYF.

The gene calls are TRBV7-3 and TRBJ2-5; 10 bases match TRBD2. Per germline, CDR1 SGHTA and CDR2 FQGTGA. There are 17 residues in the CDR3. J lost 7 bases, V lost 1 base, and 12 bases had no gene match. This chain's CDR3 is CASSLRGAGGIGGTQYF. In nucleotides, the CDR3 is TGTGCCAGCAGCTTAAGAGGAGCGGGAGGGATCGGAGGGACCCAGTACTTC.

The chain uses TRBV5-6 and TRBJ2-1, with 7 bases lining up with TRBD1. This CDR3 has 13 residues. The ends lost 1 base at V and 7 bases at J; junction bases unmatched: 2. Germline loops: CDR1 SGHDT, CDR2 YYEEEE. CDR3 amino acids: CASSLTGDNEQFF. The CDR3 coding sequence is TGTGCCAGCAGCTTGACAGGGGATAATGAGCAGTTCTTC.

V gene TRBV10-3 combines with J gene TRBJ2-7; D perhaps matches TRBD2 (6 bases). The CDR3 is 13 residues long. Between the trimmed V and J ends, which lost 1 base and 4 bases, there was a span of 8 bases. Germline V gives CDR1 ENHRY, CDR2 SYGVKD. CDR3: CAISEWGGYEQYF. CDR3 in DNA: TGTGCCATCAGTGAGTGGGGAGGTTACGAGCAGTACTTC.

The chain is built from TRBV6-5 and TRBJ1-2; no clear D gene. The germline V gene has CDR1 MNHEY and CDR2 SVGAGI. The V end was cut by 5 bases, the J end by 4 bases, with 11 bases between. This CDR3 region has 13 residues. CDR3 sequence reads: CASSLPGTYGYTF. The DNA for the CDR3 is TGTGCCAGCAGTCTCCCGGGTACCTATGGCTACACCTTC.

The gene calls are TRBV10-3 and TRBJ2-1; TRBD2 matches at 14 bases. V shed 3 bases and J 9 bases; nucleotides not matched to a gene: 7. This CDR3 has 16 amino acids. CDR1 and CDR2 (germline): ENHRY, SYGVKD. The CDR3 DNA reads as TGTGCCATCAGTGACCCGACTAGCGGGAGGGCTGGTGAGCAGTTCTTC. Its protein is CAISDPTSGRAGEQFF.

The chain is built from TRBV10-1 and TRBJ2-1; 13 nucleotides match TRBD2. The germline V gene encodes CDR1 WNHNN and CDR2 SYGVQD (reference sequence). After removal of 4 bases from V and 5 bases from J, the junction contained 2 bases not matched to a gene. The CDR3 is made up of 15 amino acids. The DNA of the CDR3 is TGCGCCAGCAGTGGGGGACTAGCGGGGAACAATGAGCAGTTCTTC. It encodes CASSGGLAGNNEQFF.